This passage covers 30 T cell receptor beta chains from one sample sequenced in a study of T cells after yellow fever vaccination. TCRdb itself ran the 5' RACE reads through MiXCR, one entry per CDR3 protein. The sample includes some 290,000 distinct CDR3 sequences, approximately 12% of them seen just once. The material was CD4+ T cells sorted from PBMCs, obtained 45 days after the yellow fever booster vaccination. The receptors originated from a man aged 18 to 29 who received the YFV17D yellow fever vaccine.

V usage is TRBV20-1 and J usage is TRBJ1-2; D not certain. Trimming took off 0 bases at V and 8 bases at J, with 13 bases between the two ends. The CDR3 spans 13 residues. Per the germline V gene, CDR1 is DFQATT and CDR2 is SNEGSKA (reference sequence). The CDR3 sequence is CSAREAGYEGYTF. The CDR3, as DNA: TGCAGTGCTAGAGAAGCGGGATACGAGGGCTACACCTTC.

V usage is TRBV6-5 and J usage is TRBJ2-7, with 11 bases that match TRBD2. This CDR3 spans 13 amino acids. V lost 4 bases to trimming and J lost 10 bases; unmatched junction nucleotides: 6. Germline V gives CDR1 MNHEY, CDR2 SVGAGI. The CDR3 protein is CASSSRLAGLQYV. The CDR3 nucleotides are TGTGCCAGCAGTTCAAGACTAGCGGGGTTACAGTACGTC.

This clonotype was seen many times. The chain combines TRBV5-1 with TRBJ2-5, with TRBD1 as a possible D gene (6 bases). Trimming took 7 bases from V and 5 from J, leaving 12 bases between them. Germline loops: CDR1 SGHRS, CDR2 YFSETQ. The CDR3 consists of 12 residues. The DNA of the CDR3 is TGCGCCAGCGGCACAGGGCTGGAGACCCAGTACTTC. Protein sequence: CASGTGLETQYF.

In this sample, this clonotype turned up many times. This rearrangement joins TRBV6-6 to TRBJ2-2; a weak D match, TRBD1 (5 bases). The V end was cut by 6 bases, the J end by 0 bases, with 8 bases between. This CDR3 region has 14 residues. Germline-derived CDR1 and CDR2 are MNHNY and SVGAGI (reference sequence). This chain's CDR3 is CASSGHTNTGELFF. The DNA for the CDR3 is TGTGCCAGCAGCGGACACACGAACACCGGGGAGCTGTTTTTT.

This clonotype came up many times. The chain carries TRBV7-2 and TRBJ2-1; D is perhaps TRBD1 or TRBD2 (5 bases each). V was shortened by 5 bases and J by 9 bases, with 14 bases between the two germline ends. Per the germline V gene, CDR1 is SGHTA and CDR2 is FQGNSA. The CDR3 is 13 amino acids. In DNA, the CDR3 is TGTGCCAGCAGCATGGCCCCAGGGACTGAGCAGTTCTTC. Its protein is CASSMAPGTEQFF.

This clonotype was observed a few times. The gene calls are TRBV6-5 and TRBJ2-2; D is ambiguous. Germline CDR1 reads MNHEY; CDR2 reads SVGAGI. CDR3 length: 12 residues. With 6 bases removed from V and 4 bases from J, the gap between germline ends came to 6 bases. Here the CDR3 DNA reads TGTGCCAGCAGACAGAGCACCGGGGAGCTGTTTTTT. This encodes CASRQSTGELFF.

The chain has TRBV9 and TRBJ2-3; a weak D match, TRBD1 (5 bases). CDR1 is SGDLS, CDR2 YYNGEE, per germline. There are 16 residues in the CDR3. Trimming left V 4 bases short and J 2 bases short, with 17 bases between. The CDR3 DNA is TGTGCCAGCAGCCCACGACAGAGATCTTTCACAGATACGCAGTATTTT. Translation gives CASSPRQRSFTDTQYF.

This chain uses TRBV5-1 with TRBJ2-7; a possible D gene is TRBD2 (5 bases). CDR3 length: 14 amino acids. CDR1 and CDR2 from the germline V gene are SGHRS and YFSETQ. The V gene lost 0 bases and the J gene lost 5 bases, with 12 bases spanning the gap. The CDR3 DNA reads as TGCGCCAGCAGCTTGGTCCCGGGGTTGAACGAGCAGTACTTC. Translated, it gives CASSLVPGLNEQYF.

This clonotype was detected many times. The chain is built from TRBV29-1 and TRBJ2-5; 9 bases align to TRBD2. The CDR3 has 13 residues. The V segment lost 6 bases and the J segment 5 bases; nucleotides outside the gene matches: 7. Germline loops: CDR1 SQVTM, CDR2 ANQGSEA. DNA for the CDR3: TGCAGCGTACAGCGGGGGGCGGAGGAGACCCAGTACTTC. This gives the protein CSVQRGAEETQYF.

This clonotype was found many times. J is TRBJ1-5 and V is TRBV12-3 or TRBV12-4; no reliable D call. V lost 4 bases to trimming and J lost 4 bases, with 8 bases between them. This CDR3 spans 13 amino acids. The CDR3 sequence: CASSSSKNQPQHF. The CDR3, as DNA: TGTGCCAGCAGTTCGTCTAAAAATCAGCCCCAGCATTTT.

The chain combines TRBV5-4 with TRBJ1-6; the match to TRBD1 covers 11 bases. Germline V lookup: CDR1 SGHNT, CDR2 YYREEE (reference sequence). This CDR3 comprises 16 residues. V gave up 5 bases and J gave up 6 bases; unmatched junction bases: 7. The DNA of the CDR3 is TGTGCCAGCAGTTCCCGGACAGGGGGCAGTAATTCACCCCTCCACTTT. Translation gives CASSSRTGGSNSPLHF.

The V call is TRBV11-2, the J call TRBJ1-1; 10 nucleotides agree with TRBD1. Trimming removed 2 bases from V and 4 bases from J; junction bases left unmatched: 7. Germline V gene lookup returns CDR1 SGHAT and CDR2 FQNNGV. The CDR3 runs 16 residues. The CDR3 DNA follows: TGTGCCAGCAGCTTACTCGGGACAGGGGTGAGCACTGAAGCTTTCTTT. Translating gives CASSLLGTGVSTEAFF.

This clonotype was counted at least ten times. The genes are TRBV7-6 and TRBJ1-3, with TRBD1 as a possible D gene (6 bases). V was trimmed by 5 bases and J by 9 bases, leaving 14 bases between them. Germline CDR1 and CDR2: SGHVS and FNYEAQ. This CDR3 region has 13 residues. For the CDR3, the DNA is TGTGCCAGCAGCGGCCAGGGGAAGGCCACCATATATTTT. This encodes CASSGQGKATIYF.

This clonotype was seen a handful of times. The gene calls are TRBV7-9 and TRBJ2-5; D is undetermined. The CDR3 loop spans 15 amino acids. Trimming removed 1 base from V and 0 bases from J, with 9 bases in between. Looked up from germline, CDR1 is SEHNR and CDR2 is FQNEAQ (reference sequence). In nucleotides, the CDR3 is TGTGCCAGCAGCTTAGATCGCTTGTACCAAGAGACCCAGTACTTC. This gives the protein CASSLDRLYQETQYF.

This clonotype was seen only a few times. This chain joins TRBV6-1 and TRBJ2-6; no firm D call. CDR1 is MNHNS and CDR2 is SASEGT in the germline V gene. The CDR3 extends over 15 amino acids. Trimming cost V 6 bases and J 4 bases, with 13 bases left between them. CDR3 sequence: CASRPVVSGANVLTF. CDR3 DNA: TGTGCCAGCAGACCGGTAGTTTCGGGGGCCAACGTCCTGACTTTC.

This clonotype has a handful of counts. V is TRBV3-1 and J is TRBJ2-7, with D possibly TRBD1 on 5 matching bases. The germline gives CDR1 LGHDT, CDR2 YNNKEL (reference sequence). With 1 base removed from V and 3 bases from J, the gap between germline ends came to 10 bases. CDR3 length: 14 amino acids. The CDR3 nucleotides are TGTGCCAGCAGCCAAGGAAGGGGTCTCTACGAGCAGTACTTC. It translates to CASSQGRGLYEQYF.

The genes are TRBV5-4 and TRBJ1-1; 9 bases fit TRBD1. The CDR3 consists of 17 residues. CDR1 and CDR2 from the germline V gene are SGHNT and YYREEE (reference sequence). J gave up 7 bases and V 0 bases, and 13 bases lay outside the gene matches. The CDR3 reads CASSLAPGQGIRSEAFF. Written as DNA, the CDR3 is TGTGCCAGCAGCTTGGCCCCGGGACAGGGCATCCGGAGTGAAGCTTTCTTT.

The chain links TRBV28 to TRBJ1-4; D not certain. The V end lost 6 bases, the J end lost 8 bases, and 10 bases lay between the germline ends. This CDR3 is 12 amino acids long. Germline V gene lookup returns CDR1 MDHEN and CDR2 SYDVKM. CDR3 DNA: TGTGCCAGCAGCCTCTTCCCCGAAAAACTGTTTTTT. Residues: CASSLFPEKLFF. Full variable domain (outside the CDR3, taken from reference TRBV28 and TRBJ1-4): DVKVTQSSRYLVKRTGEKVFLECVQDMDHENMFWYRQDPGLGLRLIYFSYDVKMKEKGDIPEGYSVSREKKERFSLILESASTNQTSMYLCASSLFPEKLFFGSGTQLSVL.

This chain links TRBV7-9 with TRBJ2-5; D is unresolved. The V gene lost 1 base and the J gene lost 7 bases, with 7 bases spanning the gap. Germline CDR1 reads SEHNR; CDR2 reads FQNEAQ (reference sequence). There are 12 residues in the CDR3. CDR3: CASSLGVRTQYF. The CDR3 DNA is TGTGCCAGCAGCTTAGGGGTACGGACCCAGTACTTC. Complete variable domain (other parts from reference TRBV7-9 and TRBJ2-5): DTGVSQNPRHKITKRGQNVTFRCDPISEHNRLYWYRQTLGQGPEFLTYFQNEAQLEKSRLLSDRFSAERPKGSFSTLEIQRTEQGDSAMYLCASSLGVRTQYFGPGTRLLVL.

V usage is TRBV7-9 and J usage is TRBJ2-7; TRBD1 matches 11 bases. J was trimmed by 6 bases and V by 2 bases; bases with no gene match: 3. The V gene's germline CDR1 is SEHNR and CDR2 FQNEAQ (reference sequence). The CDR3 consists of 14 residues. CDR3 bases: TGTGCCAGCAGCTTACTGGGACAGGGGGGCGAGCAGTACTTC. This translates into CASSLLGQGGEQYF. Drawing the rest from reference TRBV7-9 and TRBJ2-7, the complete variable domain is DTGVSQNPRHKITKRGQNVTFRCDPISEHNRLYWYRQTLGQGPEFLTYFQNEAQLEKSRLLSDRFSAERPKGSFSTLEIQRTEQGDSAMYLCASSLLGQGGEQYFGPGTRLTVT.

This chain uses TRBV4-3 with TRBJ2-3; D not certain. This CDR3 region has 13 residues. Trimming pared 0 bases from V and 8 bases from J, leaving 9 bases between. CDR1 and CDR2 (germline): LGHNA, YSLEER. CDR3 residues: CASSQDPLATQYF. The CDR3 nucleotides are TGCGCCAGCAGCCAAGACCCCCTGGCTACGCAGTATTTT.

CDR3 in DNA: TGCAGTGCTAGAGAACGGCAGGGCTTCTCCTACGAGCAGTACGTC. Translation gives CSARERQGFSYEQYV. This chain links TRBV20-1 with TRBJ2-7; D is possibly TRBD1 (5 bases). Per germline, CDR1 DFQATT and CDR2 SNEGSKA (reference sequence). V lost 0 bases, J lost 0 bases, and 12 bases lay in between. There are 15 residues in the CDR3.

This clonotype was seen more than once but under ten times. The chain has TRBV7-9 and TRBJ1-4; D is ambiguous. The germline V gene has CDR1 SEHNR and CDR2 FQNEAQ (reference sequence). The CDR3 is 13 residues long. Trimming stripped 3 bases from V and 4 bases from J, with 6 bases between. The CDR3 nucleotides are TGTGCCAGCAGCTTGGACGTTAATGAAAAACTGTTTTTT. This sequence encodes CASSLDVNEKLFF.

This clonotype was picked up many times. The chain is built from TRBV28 and TRBJ2-1; D gene unclear. CDR1 and CDR2 from the germline V gene are MDHEN and SYDVKM. Trimming removed 4 bases from V and 4 bases from J, with 5 bases in between. The CDR3 has 12 residues. This chain's CDR3 is CASSSPYNEQFF. The CDR3 nucleotides read TGTGCCAGCAGTTCGCCTTACAATGAGCAGTTCTTC.

There are many counts of this clonotype. The CDR3 spells CASSESSYEQYF. CDR3 coding DNA: TGTGCCAGCAGTGAAAGTTCCTACGAGCAGTACTTC. The V call is TRBV6-2 or TRBV6-3, the J call TRBJ2-7, with D unclear. The V and J ends lost 5 bases and 1 base respectively, with 6 bases between them. This CDR3 is built from 12 residues. CDR1 is MNHEY, CDR2 SVGEGT, per germline.

This clonotype appeared a few times. The chain has TRBV18 and TRBJ2-1; TRBD1 matches 10 bases. V dropped 4 bases and J dropped 6; count of bases not matched to a gene: 3. Germline V gene lookup returns CDR1 KGHSH and CDR2 LQKENI. The CDR3 extends over 14 amino acids. The CDR3 here is CASSRGQGVNEQFF. Written as DNA, the CDR3 is TGTGCCAGCTCACGCGGACAGGGGGTCAATGAGCAGTTCTTC.

The rearrangement uses TRBV7-2 and TRBJ1-6, with 7 positions matching TRBD1. The germline V gene encodes CDR1 SGHTA and CDR2 FQGNSA. Losses at the gene ends were 6 bases for V and 13 bases for J; bases not matched to a gene: 12. This CDR3 has 14 residues. The CDR3 is CASSLQGNSSPLHF. The CDR3 DNA sequence: TGTGCCAGCAGTTTACAGGGGAATTCTAGTCCCCTCCACTTT. The whole variable domain, filled in from reference TRBV7-2 and TRBJ1-6, reads GAGVSQSPSNKVTEKGKDVELRCDPISGHTALYWYRQSLGQGLEFLIYFQGNSAPDKSGLPSDRFSAERTGGSVSTLTIQRTQQEDSAVYLCASSLQGNSSPLHFGNGTRLTVT.

The genes are TRBV2 and TRBJ2-5; perhaps D is TRBD1 or TRBD2 (7 bases each). From germline, CDR1 is SNHLY and CDR2 FYNNEI. The V end was cut by 11 bases, the J end by 5 bases, with 18 bases between. The CDR3 totals 13 residues. CDR3 in amino acids: CAGGEGGSETQYF. For the CDR3, the DNA is TGTGCCGGGGGGGAAGGGGGCTCGGAGACCCAGTACTTC.

This chain links TRBV20-1 with TRBJ2-5; 9 bases are shared with TRBD2. V shed 4 bases and J 5 bases; nucleotides not matched to a gene: 8. The germline V gene encodes CDR1 DFQATT and CDR2 SNEGSKA (reference sequence). CDR3 length: 14 amino acids. The CDR3 bases are TGCAGTGCTATTGCCGGGACTAGCCGGGAGACCCAGTACTTC. As protein: CSAIAGTSRETQYF.

The chain employs TRBV20-1 and TRBJ1-2; tentative D call: TRBD1 (5 bases). Deletions cut 5 bases from V and 4 bases from J, with 14 bases between. Germline V gene lookup returns CDR1 DFQATT and CDR2 SNEGSKA (reference sequence). There are 13 residues in the CDR3. CDR3 in amino acids: CSAHLTDLYGYTF. For the CDR3, the DNA is TGCAGTGCTCATCTGACAGATCTCTATGGCTACACCTTC.